The clone carrying this T cell receptor beta chain occurred a few times. Germline V gene lookup returns CDR1 MNHNY and CDR2 SVGAGI (reference sequence). The CDR3 length is 14 residues. V was trimmed by 8 bases and J by 0 bases, leaving 13 bases between them. The source of the sample is a study of identical twins' blood T cells. One entry per CDR3 protein, called by TCRdb with MiXCR from the 5' RACE reads. This table holds roughly 340,000 distinct CDR3 sequences, about 28% found once. The chain couples TRBV6-6 to TRBJ1-1, with a possible D match to TRBD1 (5 bases). Sequenced: PBMCs. This TCR was sampled from a woman aged 18-55 years in good health. The DNA for the CDR3 is TGTGCCAGCGCCCAACAGGCCTTGAACACTGAAGCTTTCTTT. Its protein is CASAQQALNTEAFF.